The T cell receptor (beta chain) under discussion was sequenced for a study of blood T cells in healthy people across ages. Study-level results: Donors of long life had a larger count of naive CD4+ cells and greater diversity than aged donors.

Germline-derived CDR1 and CDR2 are ENHRY and SYGVKD. Trimming stripped 4 bases from V and 5 bases from J, with 12 bases between. The CDR3 loop spans 13 amino acids. This clonotype was counted a few times. The target antigen is unknown. Combining a sample-barcoded 5' primer with a J-beta primer mix, a second PCR ran for 7 to 11 cycles. TCRdb itself ran the 5' RACE reads through MiXCR, one entry per CDR3 protein. The sample carries almost 1 million distinct CDR3 sequences, roughly 50% recorded once. Donors each provided ten milliliters of peripheral blood. Every sample had a minimum of 6 million PBMCs isolated.

This chain joins TRBV10-3 and TRBJ2-7; tentatively, D is TRBD2 (5 bases). The sample taken for sequencing was blood. The TCR originated in a woman aged 60-75 years in good health. CDR3 sequence reads: CAISAGKRDEQYF. The CDR3, as DNA: TGTGCCATCAGTGCGGGGAAACGGGACGAGCAGTACTTC.